A single sample is the source of the 22 T cell receptor beta chains below, sequenced in a study of T cell responses to AZD1222 COVID-19 vaccine. Sequencing was performed with immunoSEQ multiplex PCR; in TCRdb, only in-frame clones are kept and a portion is missing. The profile covers 150,000 to 200,000 clones, with 85% to 90% appearing a single time and 2.5% to 3% taken by the ten largest. The specimen was peripheral blood, collected on day 0 of MenACWY control vaccination. These receptors all stem from an adult in good health.

This clone was seen more than once but under ten times. This chain connects TRBV3-1 (or the pseudogene TRBV3-2) to TRBJ2-3, with 10 bases matching TRBD1. Per the germline V gene, CDR1 is LGHDT and CDR2 is YNNKEL (reference sequence). The CDR3 contains 17 residues. V lost 2 bases to trimming and J lost 4 bases; unmatched junction nucleotides: 9. CDR3 sequence reads: CASSQHSGTGAPDTQYF. In DNA, the CDR3 is TGTGCCAGCAGCCAACACTCTGGGACAGGGGCACCAGATACGCAGTATTTT.

The rearrangement links TRBV20-1 to TRBJ2-5; D may correspond to TRBD1 or TRBD2 (5 bases each). V was trimmed by 3 bases and J by 3 bases, leaving 11 bases between them. Per germline, CDR1 DFQATT and CDR2 SNEGSKA (reference sequence). The CDR3 length is 13 residues. CDR3 DNA: TGCAGTGCTAGTGGGACGTTTAAAGAGACCCAGTACTTC. This codes for CSASGTFKETQYF.

The chain is built from TRBV2 and TRBJ1-1; 7 nucleotides agree with TRBD1. The CDR3 is 13 residues long. Unmatched junction bases numbered 3, after V lost 8 bases and J lost 0 bases. Looked up from germline, CDR1 is SNHLY and CDR2 is FYNNEI. CDR3 DNA: TGTGCCAGCCCGGGACAGTTGAACACTGAAGCTTTCTTT. Translating gives CASPGQLNTEAFF.

The chain uses TRBV9 and TRBJ2-3, with a weak D call TRBD1 (5 bases). V lost 0 bases to trimming and J lost 0 bases, with 8 bases between them. CDR3 length equals 15 residues. Germline CDR1 is SGDLS and CDR2 is YYNGEE. CDR3 DNA sequence: TGTGCCAGCAGCGTAGCTGGGGCTAGCACAGATACGCAGTATTTT. Translated, it gives CASSVAGASTDTQYF.

The gene calls are TRBV6-5 and TRBJ1-2, with unresolved D. The CDR3 spans 13 residues. The germline gives CDR1 MNHEY, CDR2 SVGAGI. V lost 9 bases and J lost 5, with 16 bases in between. The CDR3 loop reads CASGPFSSYGYTF. The CDR3 DNA is TGTGCCAGTGGACCATTCTCAAGTTATGGCTACACCTTC.

This clone has only one observation. The gene calls are TRBV27 and TRBJ2-1; a weak D match, TRBD2 (6 bases). The V gene's germline CDR1 is MNHEY and CDR2 SMNVEV (reference sequence). The CDR3 has 15 amino acids. The germline V and J ends were trimmed by 8 bases and 0 bases, with 14 bases remaining between them. The CDR3 reads CASALISGSYNEQFF. The CDR3 DNA sequence: TGTGCCAGCGCGTTGATTAGCGGCTCCTACAATGAGCAGTTCTTC.

The rearrangement uses TRBV5-4 and TRBJ2-7; D uncertain. The CDR3 is 13 amino acids. The germline gives CDR1 SGHNT, CDR2 YYREEE (reference sequence). Trimming left V 7 bases short and J 2 bases short, with 13 bases between. CDR3 residues: CASGSLDTYEQYF. The CDR3 nucleotides read TGTGCCAGCGGCTCCTTGGATACCTACGAGCAGTACTTC.

Note on this clone: The same CDR3 also results from other DNA sequences found in this sample. This chain joins TRBV5-1 and TRBJ2-2; 7 bases align to TRBD1. The CDR3 sequence is 16 residues long. Germline V CDR1 and CDR2: SGHRS, YFSETQ. J was trimmed by 0 bases and V by 1 base; bases with no gene match: 3. The CDR3 region is CASSLSGTANTGELFF. Written as DNA, the CDR3 is TGCGCCAGCAGCTTGTCCGGGACAGCGAACACCGGGGAGCTGTTTTTT.

The chain recombines TRBV20-1 with TRBJ1-1; 8 nucleotides match TRBD1. The germline gives CDR1 DFQATT, CDR2 SNEGSKA (reference sequence). CDR3 size: 13 residues. The V and J ends lost 3 bases and 6 bases, in that order; junction bases with no gene match: 6. CDR3 DNA: TGCAGTGCTAGTTGGACAGGGAATGCTGAAGCTTTCTTT. This encodes CSASWTGNAEAFF.

In DNA, the CDR3 is TGTGCCAGCACCGTTGGCCGCACCTCCATGAACACTGAAGCTTTCTTT. It is translated as CASTVGRTSMNTEAFF. V is TRBV11-2 and J is TRBJ1-1; D gene ambiguous. From germline, CDR1 is SGHAT and CDR2 FQNNGV. The V end lost 7 bases, the J end lost 0 bases, and 18 bases lay between the germline ends. The CDR3 has 16 residues.

The chain joins TRBV12-3 or TRBV12-4 to TRBJ2-2; D call uncertain. CDR3 length: 12 amino acids. V dropped 2 bases and J dropped 7 bases, with 5 bases sitting between them. CDR3 coding DNA: TGTGCCAGCAGTTTAAGTAACGGGGAGCTGTTTTTT. Amino acids: CASSLSNGELFF.

This chain joins TRBV30 and TRBJ2-7, with 8 bases that match TRBD2. Germline values: CDR1 GTSNPN, CDR2 SVGIG (reference sequence). The CDR3 totals 15 residues. The V gene end was trimmed by 2 bases and the J gene end by 0 bases; junction bases not matched to a gene: 6. The DNA of the CDR3 is TGTGCCTGGAGTCAGGTAGCGGGGTCCTCCTACGAGCAGTACTTC. Amino acids: CAWSQVAGSSYEQYF. Together with reference TRBV30 and TRBJ2-7, the CDR3 gives the full variable domain: SQTIHQWPATLVQPVGSPLSLECTVEGTSNPNLYWYRQAAGRGLQLLFYSVGIGQISSEVPQNLSASRPQDRQFILSSKKLLLSDSGFYLCAWSQVAGSSYEQYFGPGTRLTVT.

The J gene is TRBJ2-7, the V gene TRBV6-5; 7 nucleotides match TRBD1. The CDR3 consists of 14 residues. CDR1 and CDR2 from the germline V gene are MNHEY and SVGAGI. Trimming cost V 5 bases and J 7 bases; bases outside gene matches: 11. CDR3 sequence (DNA): TGTGCCAGCAGTAGCTTCGGGACAGTTGGAGAGCAGTACTTC. It is translated as CASSSFGTVGEQYF.

The chain employs TRBV9 and TRBJ1-1; 9 nucleotides match TRBD1. The CDR3 contains 16 residues. The junction had 6 bases not matched to a gene; V was cut back by 0 bases and J by 3 bases. Germline lookup yields CDR1 SGDLS and CDR2 YYNGEE. As DNA, the CDR3 is TGTGCCAGCAGCGTAGAGGAAGACAGGGGGTACACTGAAGCTTTCTTT. Translating gives CASSVEEDRGYTEAFF.

The chain combines TRBV27 with TRBJ2-7, with D uncertain. V was clipped by 0 bases and J by 5 bases, with 23 bases between them. The CDR3 consists of 18 residues. The germline CDR1 and CDR2 sequences are MNHEY and SMNVEV (reference sequence). This CDR3 is CASSLSTVAANSWNEQYF. CDR3 DNA sequence: TGTGCCAGCAGTTTATCAACTGTTGCGGCTAATTCGTGGAACGAGCAGTACTTC.

This rearrangement joins TRBV6-4 to TRBJ2-3, with TRBD2 identical over 13 bases. The germline V gene encodes CDR1 MRHNA and CDR2 SNTAGT. This CDR3 has 16 residues. Trimming took 5 bases from V and 4 from J; bases not matched to a gene: 6. CDR3: CASSPSGTSGADTQYF. DNA for the CDR3: TGTGCCAGCAGTCCTTCGGGGACTAGCGGGGCAGATACGCAGTATTTT.

This rearrangement joins TRBV19 to TRBJ1-2, with D perhaps matching TRBD1 (6 bases). Trimming took 6 bases from V and 7 from J, leaving 15 bases between them. CDR3 length: 13 residues. Looked up from germline, CDR1 is LNHDA and CDR2 is SQIVND (reference sequence). The CDR3 bases are TGTGCCAGTAGAGAACAGGGCGAGTTTGGCTACACCTTC. It translates to CASREQGEFGYTF.

This clone was observed once. This chain joins TRBV21-1 and TRBJ1-1; the DNA was not compared with TRBD1, the D call given in the table. TRBV21-1 is assigned pseudogene status. This CDR3 is built from 15 residues. CDR3 residues: CASSKAQGTNTEAFF. The CDR3 DNA is TGTGCCAGCAGCAAAGCGCAGGGGACGAACACTGAAGCTTTCTTT.

The chain links TRBV14 to TRBJ1-1; a possible D gene is TRBD1 (5 bases). Between the trimmed V and J ends, which lost 1 base and 6 bases, there was a span of 21 bases. Germline CDR1 and CDR2: SGHDN and FVKESK. The CDR3 totals 17 residues. As DNA, the CDR3 is TGTGCCAGCAGCCAAGGGAATCGGGACTCCTTTTCCCCTGAAGCTTTCTTT. Translation: CASSQGNRDSFSPEAFF.

The CDR3 sequence: CASSRSNSNQPQHF. The CDR3 DNA reads as TGTGCCAGCTCACGCAGCAATAGCAATCAGCCCCAGCATTTT. J is TRBJ1-5 and V is TRBV18; D is uncertain. CDR1 KGHSH and CDR2 LQKENI come from the germline V gene. CDR3 length: 14 amino acids. V gave up 4 bases and J gave up 0 bases, with 7 bases separating them.

The V gene is TRBV2, the J gene TRBJ2-3, with D hard to call. This CDR3 is built from 14 residues. V dropped 3 bases and J dropped 0 bases, with 7 bases sitting between them. Germline V CDR1 and CDR2: SNHLY, FYNNEI. This CDR3 reads CASSEYTSTDTQYF. The CDR3 coding sequence is TGTGCCAGCAGTGAGTACACTAGCACAGATACGCAGTATTTT.

CDR3 DNA sequence: TGTGCCTGGGGAACCGGGGGCTACGAGCAGTACTTC. This codes for CAWGTGGYEQYF. The gene calls are TRBV30 and TRBJ2-7; a weak D match, TRBD2 (6 bases). V was shortened by 5 bases and J by 3 bases, with 11 bases between the two germline ends. Germline V CDR1 and CDR2: GTSNPN, SVGIG (reference sequence). The CDR3 has 12 amino acids. Filled out from reference TRBV30 and TRBJ2-7, the complete variable domain reads SQTIHQWPATLVQPVGSPLSLECTVEGTSNPNLYWYRQAAGRGLQLLFYSVGIGQISSEVPQNLSASRPQDRQFILSSKKLLLSDSGFYLCAWGTGGYEQYFGPGTRLTVT.